Following are 5 T cell receptor beta chains from one sample sequenced in a study of blood T cell repertoires in COVID-19. TCRdb keeps only in-frame clones here, not all; method: immunoSEQ multiplex PCR. Here the sample spans around 240,000 clones, roughly 83% being singletons. Sequences were obtained from PBMCs or T cells enriched from blood (not recorded which). The receptors here all came from a woman between 50 and 59 years old who had recovered from COVID-19.

The chain has TRBV7-3 and TRBJ2-1, with D maybe TRBD2 (5 bases). From germline, CDR1 is SGHTA and CDR2 FQGTGA. V lost 5 bases to trimming and J lost 8 bases, with 16 bases between them. This CDR3 contains 14 residues. CDR3 DNA: TGTGCCAGCAGCCACATCGGGGTAGGAGATGAGCAGTTCTTC. This codes for CASSHIGVGDEQFF.

The chain employs TRBV7-6 and TRBJ1-5, with 8 bases that match TRBD1. The CDR3 is made up of 15 amino acids. Germline loops: CDR1 SGHVS, CDR2 FNYEAQ. V gave up 1 base and J gave up 5 bases; unmatched junction bases: 4. CDR3 loop: CASSLGQGSHQPQHF. CDR3 coding DNA: TGTGCCAGCAGCTTAGGACAGGGGAGTCATCAGCCCCAGCATTTT.

The V and J genes are TRBV4-3 and TRBJ1-1; the D is unclear. V dropped 1 base and J dropped 4 bases, with 10 bases sitting between them. The CDR3 consists of 14 residues. CDR1 LGHNA and CDR2 YSLEER come from the germline V gene. Here the CDR3 DNA reads TGCGCCAGCAGCCAAGCCACCCTAGGCACTGAAGCTTTCTTT. Amino acids: CASSQATLGTEAFF.

This clone was detected once. The J gene is TRBJ2-7, the V gene TRBV27; 8 bases are a match to TRBD1. The length of the CDR3 is 16 residues. Germline V gene lookup returns CDR1 MNHEY and CDR2 SMNVEV (reference sequence). J lost 1 base, V lost 5 bases, and 10 bases had no gene match. CDR3 loop: CASSALRGRGSYEQYF. CDR3 sequence (DNA): TGTGCCAGCAGTGCGCTCAGGGGGCGCGGGTCCTACGAGCAGTACTTC.

Here the CDR3 DNA reads TGTGCCAGCAGCTCACAGGGGCTCAGGGGCGAGCAGTACTTC. Amino acid sequence: CASSSQGLRGEQYF. This sequence joins TRBV7-2 and TRBJ2-7, with TRBD1 identical over 7 bases. This CDR3 has 14 amino acids. The V gene end was trimmed by 4 bases and the J gene end by 6 bases; junction bases not matched to a gene: 9. The germline V gene encodes CDR1 SGHTA and CDR2 FQGNSA.